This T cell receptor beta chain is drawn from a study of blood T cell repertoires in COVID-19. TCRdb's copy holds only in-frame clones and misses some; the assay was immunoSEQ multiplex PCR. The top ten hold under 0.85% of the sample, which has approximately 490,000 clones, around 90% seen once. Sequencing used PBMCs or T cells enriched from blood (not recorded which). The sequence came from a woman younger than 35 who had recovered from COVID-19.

Here the CDR3 DNA reads TGTGCCAGCAGTCGTGCCGGGACAGGTGGCGAAAAACTGTTTTTT. Protein sequence: CASSRAGTGGEKLFF. This rearrangement joins TRBV28 to TRBJ1-4; 8 bases are shared with TRBD1. From germline, CDR1 is MDHEN and CDR2 SYDVKM. The CDR3 extends over 15 amino acids. V was clipped by 5 bases and J by 8 bases; unmatched bases: 10.